One and the same sample provided the 8 T cell receptor beta chains below, sequenced in a study of radiation and T cells in renal cell carcinoma. TCRdb's copy holds only in-frame clones and misses some; the assay was immunoSEQ multiplex PCR. The data hold 150,000 to 200,000 clones, with about 85% observed a single time. Time point specified: blood 4 weeks post-SBRT, at nephrectomy. Treatment given: 15 Gy SBRT to primary tumor, nephrectomy 4 weeks later. The material sequenced was blood, taken from a patient whose treatment included radiotherapy and nephrectomy. All receptors derive from a woman between 50 and 59 years old with renal cell carcinoma.

Worth noting for this clone: One end of the junction fails to match germline, which may point to a read error. The chain carries TRBV6-1 and TRBJ1-2; 7 bases are shared with TRBD1. The CDR3 runs 17 residues. Germline CDR1 and CDR2: MNHNS and SASEGT. For the CDR3, the DNA is TGTGCCAGCAGGGAAGAGGGGATTCGGACAGGCCATTATGGCTACACCTTC. Encoded protein: CASREEGIRTGHYGYTF.

The chain carries TRBV7-9 and TRBJ1-5; tentative D call: TRBD1 (5 bases). The CDR3 has 14 amino acids. CDR1 is SEHNR and CDR2 is FQNEAQ in the germline V gene (reference sequence). V lost 1 base and J 9 bases, leaving 13 bases between the germline ends. The CDR3 coding sequence is TGTGCCAGCAGCTTAGGAGGGCTTCAGGGGCCCCAGCATTTT. Encoded protein: CASSLGGLQGPQHF.

J is TRBJ2-5 and V is TRBV14; D is possibly TRBD1 or TRBD2 (6 bases each). V was pared by 4 bases and J by 5 bases, with 17 bases between. Germline lookup yields CDR1 SGHDN and CDR2 FVKESK. This CDR3 spans 15 amino acids. In nucleotides, the CDR3 is TGTGCCAGCAGCCCACAGGGACTGCCCTTGGAGACCCAGTACTTC. It encodes CASSPQGLPLETQYF.

This chain joins TRBV7-6 and TRBJ2-1; 10 nucleotides line up with TRBD1. The CDR3 sequence is 16 residues long. Germline CDR1 is SGHVS and CDR2 is FNYEAQ. Trimming cost V 4 bases and J 1 base; bases outside gene matches: 4. DNA for the CDR3: TGTGCCAGCAGCTCCCTGGACAGGGGGTCCTACAATGAGCAGTTCTTC. This gives the protein CASSSLDRGSYNEQFF.

V gene TRBV11-1 combines with J gene TRBJ1-1; possibly TRBD1 for D (5 bases). CDR1 is SGHAT, CDR2 FQDESV, per germline (reference sequence). Trimming pared 7 bases from V and 1 base from J, leaving 16 bases between. The CDR3 spans 15 residues. The CDR3 region is CASTTSGGRNTEAFF. DNA for the CDR3: TGTGCCAGCACCACATCGGGGGGGAGGAACACTGAAGCTTTCTTT.

A single count supports this clone. Written as DNA, the CDR3 is TGTGCCAGCAGACTTATAGGTGGACAGTCCTCCTACGAGCAGTACTTC. Encoded protein: CASRLIGGQSSYEQYF. The rearrangement links TRBV13 to TRBJ2-7, with a weak D call TRBD1 (6 bases). Germline CDR1 PRHDT, CDR2 FYEKMQ (reference sequence). The germline V and J ends were trimmed by 6 bases and 0 bases, with 18 bases remaining between them. The CDR3 is 16 amino acids.

This rearrangement joins TRBV29-1 to TRBJ2-1; TRBD2 matches 14 bases. The J segment lost 9 bases and the V segment lost 6 bases, leaving 7 bases of the junction unmatched. Germline CDR1 reads SQVTM; CDR2 reads ANQGSEA. The CDR3 loop spans 14 amino acids. CDR3 coding DNA: TGCAGCGTGGGGACTAGCGGGGGCTTCGGTGAGCAGTTCTTC. Translated: CSVGTSGGFGEQFF.

In its sample, this clone was seen once. The V gene is TRBV27, the J gene TRBJ2-7; the match to TRBD1 covers 12 bases. The CDR3 has 16 amino acids. The ends lost 5 bases at V and 3 bases at J; junction bases unmatched: 8. Germline CDR1 reads MNHEY; CDR2 reads SMNVEV (reference sequence). CDR3 region: CASSPPRDRGLYEQYF. The CDR3 DNA is TGTGCCAGCAGTCCACCTAGGGACAGGGGGCTCTACGAGCAGTACTTC.